Shown below are 27 T cell receptor beta chains from a single sample sequenced in a study of glioma-infiltrating T cells. Using RNA template, CDR3s of TCR alpha and beta were amplified with iRepertoire arm-PCR. TCRdb analysed the multiplex PCR reads with MiXCR anew, one entry per CDR3 protein. The table has about 400,000 distinct CDR3 sequences, 41% seen once. Sequencing was done on a sample of glioma tissue, nonneoplastic brain tissue, or PBMCs (not recorded which). These receptors all stem from a human donor with low-grade glioma or glioblastoma, undergoing nonglioma brain surgery, or in good health (not recorded which).

J is TRBJ1-4 and V is TRBV7-2, with TRBD1 matching 8 bases. Unmatched junction bases numbered 7, after V lost 5 bases and J lost 8 bases. In germline, CDR1 is SGHTA, CDR2 FQGNSA. The CDR3 has 14 amino acids. DNA of the CDR3: TGTGCCAGCAGCACTGGACAGGGAATAGAAAAACTGTTTTTT. Amino acid sequence: CASSTGQGIEKLFF.

As regards this clonotype: With a much larger clone just one base away, this may be a read error. The chain carries TRBV6-2 or TRBV6-3 and TRBJ2-3, with no clear D. This CDR3 has 11 amino acids. V was cut by 5 bases and J by 5 bases, with 5 bases left in between. Germline V lookup: CDR1 MNHEY, CDR2 SVGEGT. The CDR3 nucleotides are TGTGCCAGCAGTGCCGTAGATACGCAGTATTTT. The encoded protein is CASSAVDTQYF.

This rearrangement joins TRBV28 to TRBJ1-4; the D gene is possibly TRBD1 (5 bases). Looked up from germline, CDR1 is MDHEN and CDR2 is SYDVKM. Trimming cost V 6 bases and J 3 bases, with 14 bases left between them. The CDR3 contains 15 residues. The CDR3 DNA reads TGTGCCAGCAGGCGAATCGGGGCGCCTAATGAAAAACTGTTTTTT. Protein product: CASRRIGAPNEKLFF.

This clonotype was recorded a few times. V is TRBV12-3 or TRBV12-4 and J is TRBJ2-1; 11 bases line up with TRBD2. The CDR3 is 15 residues long. Trimming removed 5 bases from V and 10 bases from J; junction bases left unmatched: 10. DNA of the CDR3: TGTGCCAGCAGTCCCACACTAGCGGGGGTTGAAGAGCAGTTCTTC. Encoded protein: CASSPTLAGVEEQFF.

The chain recombines TRBV7-6 with TRBJ1-1, with 11 positions matching TRBD1. The J call is doubtful: the DNA matches TRBJ1-6 better. The CDR3 length is 15 residues. Germline lookup yields CDR1 SGHVS and CDR2 FNYEAQ. This CDR3 reads CASSLDRGQRSPLHF. The CDR3 region has the DNA TGTGCCAGCAGCCTGGACAGGGGGCAACGATCACCCCTCCACTTT.

This clonotype was counted a few times. Possible read error: a much larger clone is one base away. V and J are TRBV28 and TRBJ1-2, with D perhaps TRBD1 (5 bases). The ends were cut back, 4 bases at V and 1 base at J, with 10 bases in the middle. The CDR3 runs to 14 residues. CDR1 is MDHEN, CDR2 SYDVKM, per germline. The CDR3 DNA follows: TGTGCCAGCAGTTGGGGACGGCATAACTATGGCTACACCTTC. Its protein product is CASSWGRHNYGYTF.

This chain connects TRBV24-1 to TRBJ2-1; TRBD2 agrees at 12 bases. V lost 5 bases and J lost 3; bases outside the gene matches: 7. Germline loops: CDR1 KGHDR, CDR2 SFDVKD. CDR3 size: 17 residues. The CDR3 DNA sequence: TGTGCCACCAGTGGGACTAGCGGGACCCCATACTACAATGAGCAGTTCTTC. Its translation is CATSGTSGTPYYNEQFF.

This clonotype was picked up a small number of times. The chain couples TRBV27 to TRBJ2-2, with a weak D call TRBD1 (6 bases). V lost 7 bases to trimming and J lost 5 bases, with 20 bases between them. Germline assignment: CDR1 MNHEY and CDR2 SMNVEV (reference sequence). CDR3 length: 16 residues. The CDR3 coding sequence is TGTGCCAGCACCTATACAGGGTTCGAGGGGACCGGGGAGCTGTTTTTT. Translating gives CASTYTGFEGTGELFF.

The chain recombines TRBV11-1 with TRBJ1-1, with D perhaps TRBD1 (6 bases). CDR1 and CDR2 (germline): SGHAT, FQDESV (reference sequence). This CDR3 spans 16 amino acids. The germline V and J ends were trimmed by 4 bases and 1 base, with 16 bases remaining between them. The DNA for the CDR3 is TGTGCCAGCAGCTATTCACCGGGACAAAGGAACACTGAAGCTTTCTTT. This codes for CASSYSPGQRNTEAFF.

This clonotype was picked up many times. The chain recombines TRBV6-6 with TRBJ1-2; D remains ambiguous. The length of the CDR3 is 14 residues. Germline V gives CDR1 MNHNY, CDR2 SVGAGI (reference sequence). V was clipped by 2 bases and J by 4 bases, with 11 bases between them. For the CDR3, the DNA is TGTGCCAGCAGTTACGGGCAGTTACTCTATGGCTACACCTTC. Translation: CASSYGQLLYGYTF.

The chain is built from TRBV4-3 and TRBJ1-1; no firm D call. This CDR3 has 14 amino acids. Germline-derived CDR1 and CDR2 are LGHNA and YSLEER. The ends were cut back, 0 bases at V and 4 bases at J, with 9 bases in the middle. The CDR3 DNA is TGCGCCAGCAGCCAAGATTTCCGGGCCACTGAAGCTTTCTTT. As protein: CASSQDFRATEAFF.

This rearrangement joins TRBV27 to TRBJ1-2; 10 nucleotides match TRBD1. The CDR3 extends over 14 amino acids. V was pared by 8 bases and J by 8 bases, with 11 bases of the junction left unmatched. The germline gives CDR1 MNHEY, CDR2 SMNVEV (reference sequence). CDR3 in DNA: TGTGCCAGCGGGAAGGACAGGGGGTCGGGAGGCTACACCTTC. Amino acid sequence: CASGKDRGSGGYTF.

The rearrangement joins TRBV2 to TRBJ2-3; D unresolved. The CDR3 runs 15 residues. V dropped 5 bases and J dropped 2 bases, with 14 bases sitting between them. Per germline, CDR1 SNHLY and CDR2 FYNNEI. The CDR3 bases are TGTGCCAGCAGTCCTACTTTAGACGCCACAGATACGCAGTATTTT. Translated, it gives CASSPTLDATDTQYF.

This clonotype occurred once. This chain joins TRBV5-4 and TRBJ1-1, with 8 nucleotides matching TRBD1. J was trimmed by 2 bases and V by 0 bases; bases with no gene match: 3. The CDR3 consists of 15 residues. The V gene's germline CDR1 is SGHNT and CDR2 YYREEE (reference sequence). The CDR3 region is CASSLETGVNTEAFF. CDR3 in DNA: TGTGCCAGCAGCTTGGAGACAGGGGTTAACACTGAAGCTTTCTTT.

V and J are TRBV6-6 and TRBJ2-7; D uncertain. There are 13 residues in the CDR3. Germline assignment: CDR1 MNHNY and CDR2 SVGAGI (reference sequence). The ends were cut back, 2 bases at V and 7 bases at J, with 12 bases in the middle. CDR3 coding DNA: TGTGCCAGCAGTTACCGCCCTCTGAGGGAGCAGTACTTC. Its protein is CASSYRPLREQYF.

This clonotype was detected a few times. The CDR3 DNA is TGTGCCAGCAGTGAATGGGGCGGGGAGCTGTTTTTT. Protein: CASSEWGGELFF. This chain uses TRBV25-1 with TRBJ2-2, with D unresolved. V lost 1 base and J lost 7, with 4 bases in between. Germline-derived CDR1 and CDR2 are MGHDK and SYGVNS. CDR3 length: 12 residues.

This clonotype came up many times. The V call is TRBV28, the J call TRBJ2-1, with TRBD1 as a possible D gene (6 bases). The CDR3 totals 15 residues. CDR1 is MDHEN and CDR2 is SYDVKM in the germline V gene. V lost 5 bases and J lost 6, with 17 bases in between. The CDR3 region has the DNA TGTGCCAGCAGTAGCCGCATGAGGGGGTCCAATGAGCAGTTCTTC. Translated, it gives CASSSRMRGSNEQFF.

The rearrangement joins TRBV6-6 to TRBJ2-7; no clear D gene. CDR1 is MNHNY and CDR2 is SVGAGI in the germline V gene (reference sequence). The length of the CDR3 is 13 residues. The V end lost 6 bases, the J end lost 3 bases, and 12 bases lay between the germline ends. The DNA of the CDR3 is TGTGCCAGCAGCCTTCTCAGTGGCTACGAGCAGTACTTC. Its protein product is CASSLLSGYEQYF.

This clonotype was counted only a few times. V and J are TRBV20-1 and TRBJ2-1, with 7 bases fitting TRBD1. V trimming: 3 bases; J trimming: 0 bases; junction bases outside the gene matches: 8. Looked up from germline, CDR1 is DFQATT and CDR2 is SNEGSKA (reference sequence). CDR3 length: 16 residues. DNA of the CDR3: TGCAGTGCTAGGGGAATGACAGGGAGCTCCTACAATGAGCAGTTCTTC. As protein: CSARGMTGSSYNEQFF.

By frequency in the sample, this clonotype is medium-sized. The V and J genes are TRBV6-2 or TRBV6-3 and TRBJ2-5, with D perhaps being TRBD1 or TRBD2 (6 bases each). The CDR3 length is 15 residues. Trimming took 7 bases from V and 7 from J, leaving 22 bases between them. The germline V gene encodes CDR1 MNHEY and CDR2 SVGEGT. The CDR3 DNA reads TGTGCCAGCAACCCCAGCGCGGGACACGCTCCGACCCAGTACTTC. This encodes CASNPSAGHAPTQYF.

In its sample, this clonotype was seen a few times. The chain has TRBV4-2 and TRBJ2-7; TRBD2 matches at 7 bases. Germline V gene lookup returns CDR1 LGHNA and CDR2 YNFKEQ. The CDR3 runs to 15 residues. V lost 4 bases, J lost 2 bases, and 8 bases stayed unmatched. CDR3 sequence: CASSRESGLAYEQYF. The CDR3 DNA sequence: TGTGCCAGCAGCCGGGAATCCGGACTAGCCTACGAGCAGTACTTC.

This clonotype was seen many times. The DNA of the CDR3 is TGTGCCAGCAGCCGGGCACACTCCGTGAACGAGCAGTACTTC. Translated: CASSRAHSVNEQYF. This sequence joins TRBV6-1 and TRBJ2-7; no clear D gene. With 6 bases removed from V and 5 bases from J, the gap between germline ends came to 17 bases. This CDR3 region has 14 residues. Germline CDR1 is MNHNS and CDR2 is SASEGT.

A remark on this clonotype: Since a much larger clone is just one base distant, this may be a read error. V gene TRBV25-1 combines with J gene TRBJ2-5; D unclear. Germline V lookup: CDR1 MGHDK, CDR2 SYGVNS. The length of the CDR3 is 16 residues. The CDR3 DNA sequence: TGTGCCAGCAGTGAATCCGAGACCTCTACCCTAGAGACCCATTACTTC. It translates to CASSESETSTLETHYF. Drawing the rest from reference TRBV25-1 and TRBJ2-5, the complete variable domain is EADIYQTPRYLVIGTGKKITLECSQTMGHDKMYWYQQDPGMELHLIHYSYGVNSTEKGDLSSESTVSRIRTEHFPLTLESARPSHTSQYLCASSESETSTLETHYFGPGTRLLVL.

Details on this clonotype: This may come from a read error, since a much larger clone is one base off. The V gene is TRBV27, the J gene TRBJ2-4; TRBD1 matches at 9 bases. With 5 bases clipped from V and 12 bases from J, the junction kept 17 bases outside the gene matches. The germline gives CDR1 MNHEY, CDR2 SMNVEV (reference sequence). This CDR3 spans 16 amino acids. The CDR3 spells CASSPLEGQGGATQYF. The CDR3, as DNA: TGTGCCAGCAGTCCACTCGAGGGACAGGGAGGAGCCACTCAGTACTTC.

The chain combines TRBV29-1 with TRBJ1-1; D gene unclear. CDR3 length equals 11 residues. With 7 bases removed from V and 1 base from J, the gap between germline ends came to 7 bases. From germline, CDR1 is SQVTM and CDR2 ANQGSEA. As DNA, the CDR3 is TGCAGCGCCGAAGAGAACACTGAAGCTTTCTTT. This translates into CSAEENTEAFF.

The rearrangement uses TRBV20-1 and TRBJ2-6; TRBD2 matches at 9 bases. Germline V CDR1 and CDR2: DFQATT, SNEGSKA (reference sequence). V shed 1 base, J shed 2 bases, and the junction held 18 bases outside the gene matches. The CDR3 contains 21 residues. The CDR3 reads CSARALGNLAGSWAGANVLTF. The CDR3 DNA reads TGCAGTGCTAGAGCCCTGGGTAACCTAGCGGGGAGCTGGGCTGGGGCCAACGTCCTGACTTTC.

This clonotype was seen many times. V is TRBV27 and J is TRBJ2-1; 9 bases align to TRBD2. The germline CDR1 and CDR2 sequences are MNHEY and SMNVEV (reference sequence). The J segment lost 4 bases and the V segment lost 3 bases, leaving 4 bases of the junction unmatched. The CDR3 consists of 15 residues. CDR3 protein: CASSFASGVYNEQFF. For the CDR3, the DNA is TGTGCCAGCAGTTTCGCTAGCGGGGTGTACAATGAGCAGTTCTTC.